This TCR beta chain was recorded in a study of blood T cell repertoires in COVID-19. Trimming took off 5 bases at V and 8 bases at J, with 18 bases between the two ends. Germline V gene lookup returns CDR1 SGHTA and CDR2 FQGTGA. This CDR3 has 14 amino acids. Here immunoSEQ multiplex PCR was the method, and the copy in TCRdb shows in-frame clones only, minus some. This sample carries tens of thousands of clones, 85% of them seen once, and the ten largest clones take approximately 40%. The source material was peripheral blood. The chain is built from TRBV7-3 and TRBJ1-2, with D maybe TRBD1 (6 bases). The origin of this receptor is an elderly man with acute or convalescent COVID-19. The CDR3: CASSPGSSGVGYTF. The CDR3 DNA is TGTGCCAGCAGCCCGGGGTCCTCAGGGGTGGGCTACACCTTC.